The rows below give T cell receptor beta chains drawn from one sample of a study of T cell clonotyping in hematopoietic cell transplantation. Repertoires were generated with immunoSEQ multiplex PCR, while TCRdb's copy carries only in-frame clones and drops some. The table records nearly 70,000 clones, roughly 94% of them present only once. Sequencing was carried out using peripheral blood mononuclear cells. These receptors were taken from a man aged 50 to 60 in good health. Some clones in this sample may be carry-over from other donors' samples. The CDR3 runs from the conserved cysteine through the conserved F or W. A D gene is named only where the DNA matches it firmly. Clone size is shown for a subset of rows, as once, few, many or a class of expanded clone.

V gene: TRBV10-3; J gene: TRBJ1-2; clone size: -; CDR3 length: 12; D gene: -; CDR3 protein: CAIQPGNYGYTF; CDR3 DNA: TGTGCCATCCAGCCTGGGAACTATGGCTACACCTTC
V gene: TRBV28; J gene: TRBJ2-1; clone size: -; CDR3 length: 15; D gene: -; CDR3 protein: CASAPGPVSYNEQFF; CDR3 DNA: TGTGCCAGCGCGCCAGGTCCCGTCTCCTACAATGAGCAGTTCTTC
V gene: TRBV9; J gene: TRBJ1-1; clone size: -; CDR3 length: 15; D gene: -; CDR3 protein: CASSDHRELNTEAFF; CDR3 DNA: TGTGCCAGCAGCGACCACAGGGAGTTGAACACTGAAGCTTTCTTT
V gene: TRBV5-1; J gene: TRBJ2-7; clone size: -; CDR3 length: 14; D gene: TRBD1; CDR3 protein: CASSPRTGEYEQYF; CDR3 DNA: TGCGCCAGCAGCCCGCGTACAGGGGAATACGAGCAGTACTTC
V gene: TRBV4-1; J gene: TRBJ1-1; clone size: -; CDR3 length: 13; D gene: -; CDR3 protein: CASSQGQVSEAFF; CDR3 DNA: TGCGCCAGCAGCCAGGGGCAGGTGAGTGAAGCTTTCTTT
V gene: TRBV7-8; J gene: TRBJ2-1; clone size: -; CDR3 length: 15; D gene: TRBD2; CDR3 protein: CASSLALLANNEQFF; CDR3 DNA: TGTGCCAGCAGCTTAGCGCTACTAGCGAACAATGAGCAGTTCTTC
V gene: TRBV25-1; J gene: TRBJ2-1; clone size: -; CDR3 length: 13; D gene: -; CDR3 protein: CASSPFIGNEQFF; CDR3 DNA: TGTGCCAGCAGTCCCTTTATCGGGAATGAGCAGTTCTTC
V gene: TRBV28; J gene: TRBJ1-2; clone size: -; CDR3 length: 14; D gene: -; CDR3 protein: CASSDRDGVYGYTF; CDR3 DNA: TGTGCCAGCAGTGATCGGGACGGAGTATATGGCTACACCTTC
V gene: TRBV7-9; J gene: TRBJ2-5; clone size: -; CDR3 length: 15; D gene: -; CDR3 protein: CASSHPQGSGETQYF; CDR3 DNA: TGTGCCAGCAGCCATCCCCAGGGGTCGGGAGAGACCCAGTACTTC
V gene: TRBV21-1; J gene: TRBJ1-1; clone size: once; CDR3 length: 18; D gene: -; CDR3 protein: CASSKLVGQTEVNTEAFF; CDR3 DNA: TGTGCCAGCAGCAAACTGGTAGGTCAGACCGAGGTTAACACTGAAGCTTTCTTT
V gene: TRBV11-1; J gene: TRBJ2-2; clone size: -; CDR3 length: 15; D gene: -; CDR3 protein: CASSLRQIGTGELFF; CDR3 DNA: TGTGCCAGCAGCTTAAGACAGATCGGCACCGGGGAGCTGTTTTTT
V gene: TRBV5-5; J gene: TRBJ1-5; clone size: -; CDR3 length: 16; D gene: -; CDR3 protein: CASSFRDGLAGGPQHF; CDR3 DNA: TGTGCCAGCAGCTTCCGGGACGGACTAGCGGGGGGGCCCCAGCATTTT
V gene: TRBV28; J gene: TRBJ1-1; clone size: -; CDR3 length: 14; D gene: -; CDR3 protein: CASSLGRRNTEAFF; CDR3 DNA: TGTGCCAGCAGTTTGGGGCGCAGGAACACTGAAGCTTTCTTT
V gene: TRBV7-9; J gene: TRBJ2-2; clone size: -; CDR3 length: 17; D gene: TRBD2; CDR3 protein: CASSSSRGGANTGELFF; CDR3 DNA: TGTGCCAGCAGCTCTAGCCGCGGGGGGGCGAACACCGGGGAGCTGTTTTTT
V gene: TRBV6-5; J gene: TRBJ1-1; clone size: -; CDR3 length: 13; D gene: -; CDR3 protein: CASSSTWNTEAFF; CDR3 DNA: TGTGCCAGCAGCTCGACCTGGAACACTGAAGCTTTCTTT
V gene: TRBV28; J gene: TRBJ2-1; clone size: -; CDR3 length: 11; D gene: -; CDR3 protein: CASSDLEGQIF; CDR3 DNA: TGTGCCAGCAGTGATCTGGAGGGGCAAATCTTC
V gene: TRBV6-5; J gene: TRBJ2-7; clone size: -; CDR3 length: 14; D gene: TRBD1; CDR3 protein: CASSLDRVNYEQYF; CDR3 DNA: TGTGCCAGCAGTTTGGACAGGGTTAACTACGAGCAGTACTTC
V gene: TRBV25-1; J gene: TRBJ2-7; clone size: -; CDR3 length: 16; D gene: -; CDR3 protein: CASSARLAFSSYEQYF; CDR3 DNA: TGTGCCAGCAGTGCCAGACTGGCATTTAGCTCCTACGAGCAGTACTTC
V gene: TRBV19; J gene: TRBJ2-7; clone size: -; CDR3 length: 12; D gene: -; CDR3 protein: CASSIRGNEQYF; CDR3 DNA: TGTGCCAGTAGTATTCGGGGAAACGAGCAGTACTTC
V gene: TRBV2; J gene: TRBJ2-3; clone size: -; CDR3 length: 15; D gene: TRBD2; CDR3 protein: CASHLAAGGTDTQYF; CDR3 DNA: TGTGCCAGCCACCTCGCGGCGGGGGGCACAGATACGCAGTATTTT
V gene: TRBV30; J gene: TRBJ1-4; clone size: -; CDR3 length: 15; D gene: TRBD1; CDR3 protein: CAWSDTGAKGEKLFF; CDR3 DNA: TGTGCCTGGAGTGACACAGGGGCGAAGGGTGAAAAACTGTTTTTT
V gene: TRBV14; J gene: TRBJ2-5; clone size: -; CDR3 length: 16; D gene: -; CDR3 protein: CASSPVHGPAEKTQYF; CDR3 DNA: TGTGCCAGCAGCCCGGTTCACGGACCGGCCGAAAAGACCCAGTACTTC
V gene: TRBV6-1; J gene: TRBJ1-5; clone size: once; CDR3 length: 15; D gene: TRBD1; CDR3 protein: CASRTGGDSNQPQHF; CDR3 DNA: TGTGCCAGCAGGACAGGGGGCGATAGCAATCAGCCCCAGCATTTT
V gene: TRBV6-5; J gene: TRBJ1-1; clone size: once; CDR3 length: 13; D gene: -; CDR3 protein: CASSYRGGTEAFF; CDR3 DNA: TGTGCCAGCAGTTACAGGGGAGGGACTGAAGCTTTCTTT
V gene: TRBV1; J gene: TRBJ2-1; clone size: once; CDR3 length: 17; D gene: -; CDR3 protein: CTSSQEPRQGARNEQFF; CDR3 DNA: TGCACCAGCAGCCAAGAGCCCCGACAGGGGGCGCGGAATGAGCAGTTCTTC
V gene: TRBV27; J gene: TRBJ2-5; clone size: -; CDR3 length: 17; D gene: TRBD2; CDR3 protein: CASGNPPGLAGGETQYF; CDR3 DNA: TGTGCCAGCGGAAATCCACCTGGACTAGCGGGGGGAGAGACCCAGTACTTC
V gene: TRBV4-1; J gene: TRBJ2-2; clone size: -; CDR3 length: 15; D gene: -; CDR3 protein: CASSPSSMNTGELFF; CDR3 DNA: TGCGCCAGCAGCCCGTCTTCGATGAACACCGGGGAGCTGTTTTTT
V gene: TRBV29-1; J gene: TRBJ1-2; clone size: -; CDR3 length: 14; D gene: -; CDR3 protein: CSVVSGVPSYGYTF; CDR3 DNA: TGCAGCGTTGTGTCCGGGGTCCCCTCCTATGGCTACACCTTC
V gene: TRBV5-1; J gene: TRBJ2-7; clone size: -; CDR3 length: 17; D gene: TRBD1; CDR3 protein: CASNRRTGGSFDHEQYF; CDR3 DNA: TGCGCCAGCAACCGGAGGACAGGGGGCTCGTTCGATCACGAGCAGTACTTC
V gene: TRBV6-1; J gene: TRBJ2-6; clone size: -; CDR3 length: 16; D gene: -; CDR3 protein: CASSERFGRGANVLTF; CDR3 DNA: TGTGCCAGCAGTGAAAGATTTGGGAGAGGGGCCAACGTCCTGACTTTC
V gene: TRBV19; J gene: TRBJ2-3; clone size: -; CDR3 length: 14; D gene: TRBD1; CDR3 protein: CASRRTGGPDTQYF; CDR3 DNA: TGTGCCAGTAGACGGACAGGGGGTCCAGATACGCAGTATTTT
V gene: TRBV6-1; J gene: TRBJ2-7; clone size: -; CDR3 length: 15; D gene: -; CDR3 protein: CASSVQWMKVAEQYF; CDR3 DNA: TGTGCCAGCAGTGTTCAGTGGATGAAGGTCGCCGAGCAGTACTTC